This T cell receptor (beta chain) was documented in a study of cytotoxic CD8 clonotypes in ibrutinib-treated CLL. Background on the study: Overall, 25 or so responses were partial and 2 complete; following median around 68 months, about 14 patients stayed remitted and 12 progressed. Study findings and constraints: Public clonotypes (which were uncommon) either contracted or remained stable on treatment.

About this clone itself: Its antigen is not identified.

Deep sequencing aimed at 1 in 200,000 to 1 in 1 million T cells' resolution. Repertoires were generated with immunoSEQ multiplex PCR, while TCRdb's copy carries only in-frame clones and drops some. This sample has 140,000 to 150,000 clones, with around 76% found just once. Trimming took 4 bases from V and 4 from J, leaving 10 bases between them. Germline assignment: CDR1 GTSNPN and CDR2 SVGIG (reference sequence). The CDR3 is 12 residues long. The rearrangement joins TRBV30 to TRBJ1-2, with D uncertain. The sample was PBMCs, taken after 24 months of ibrutinib treatment. This clonotype originated in a human donor with chronic lymphocytic leukemia. The CDR3 sequence is CAWNGPVYGYTF. The CDR3 region has the DNA TGTGCCTGGAATGGTCCCGTCTATGGCTACACCTTC.